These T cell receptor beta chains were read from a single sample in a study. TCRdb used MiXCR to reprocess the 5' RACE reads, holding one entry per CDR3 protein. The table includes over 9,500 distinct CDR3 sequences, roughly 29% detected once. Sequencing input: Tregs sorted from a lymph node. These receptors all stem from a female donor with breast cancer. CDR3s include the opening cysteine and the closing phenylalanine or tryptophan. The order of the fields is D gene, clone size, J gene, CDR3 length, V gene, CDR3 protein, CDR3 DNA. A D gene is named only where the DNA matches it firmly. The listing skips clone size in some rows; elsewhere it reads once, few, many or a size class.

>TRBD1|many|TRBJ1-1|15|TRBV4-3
CASSQGTGRSTEAFF
TGCGCCAGCAGCCAAGGGACAGGGAGGTCGACTGAAGCTTTCTTT
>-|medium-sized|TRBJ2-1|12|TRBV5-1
CASSLEGREQFF
TGCGCCAGCAGCTTGGAGGGGCGGGAGCAGTTCTTC
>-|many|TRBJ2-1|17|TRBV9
CASSAHDRRSSYNEQFF
TGTGCCAGCAGCGCCCACGACAGACGAAGCTCCTACAATGAGCAGTTCTTC
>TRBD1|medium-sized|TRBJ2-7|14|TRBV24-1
CATSDPGQGHEQYF
TGTGCCACCAGTGACCCGGGACAGGGCCACGAGCAGTACTTC
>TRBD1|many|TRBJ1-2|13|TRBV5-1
CASSGMGQYGYTF
TGCGCCAGCAGCGGGATGGGACAGTATGGCTACACCTTC
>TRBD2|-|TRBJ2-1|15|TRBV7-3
CASSLLAGSHNEQFF
TGTGCCAGCAGCTTACTAGCGGGATCCCACAATGAGCAGTTCTTC
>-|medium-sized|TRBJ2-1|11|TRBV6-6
CATRIRHEQFF
TGTGCCACCCGAATAAGGCATGAGCAGTTCTTC
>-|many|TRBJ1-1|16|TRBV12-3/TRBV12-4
CASSAPAGWGNTEAFF
TGTGCCAGCAGTGCCCCTGCAGGGTGGGGGAACACTGAAGCTTTCTTT
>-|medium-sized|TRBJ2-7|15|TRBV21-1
CASTSPGTIPYEQYF
TGTGCCAGCACTTCTCCCGGGACAATCCCCTACGAGCAGTACTTC
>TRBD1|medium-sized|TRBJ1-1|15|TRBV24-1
CATSDSVTGGTEAFF
TGTGCCACCAGTGATTCTGTGACAGGGGGCACTGAAGCTTTCTTT
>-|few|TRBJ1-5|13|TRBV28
CASRSSGNQPQHF
TGTGCCAGCAGATCCTCGGGGAATCAGCCCCAGCATTTT
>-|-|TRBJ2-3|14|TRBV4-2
CTSSVGGAADTQYF
TGTACCAGCAGCGTTGGGGGAGCGGCAGATACGCAGTATTTT
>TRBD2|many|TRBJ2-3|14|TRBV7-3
CASSLAGGRDTQYF
TGTGCCAGCAGCTTAGCGGGAGGGAGGGATACGCAGTATTTT
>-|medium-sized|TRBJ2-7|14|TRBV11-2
CASSVRRGFYEQYF
TGTGCCAGCAGCGTCCGCCGGGGCTTCTACGAGCAGTACTTC
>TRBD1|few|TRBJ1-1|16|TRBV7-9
CASSSRTGQMNTEAFF
TGTGCCAGCAGCTCAAGAACGGGACAGATGAACACTGAAGCTTTCTTT
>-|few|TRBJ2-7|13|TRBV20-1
CSARDGRLLEQYF
TGCAGTGCTAGAGATGGGCGGCTCCTCGAGCAGTACTTC
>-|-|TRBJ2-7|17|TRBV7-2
CASSGGGGTGTSYEQYF
TGTGCCAGCAGCGGCGGGGGGGGGACAGGAACTTCCTACGAGCAGTACTTC
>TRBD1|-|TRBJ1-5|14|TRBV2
CASRRDRGHQPQHF
TGTGCCAGCAGGAGAGACAGGGGGCATCAGCCCCAGCATTTT
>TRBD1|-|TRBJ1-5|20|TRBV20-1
CSASDSNQDGTAPSNQPQHF
TGCAGTGCTAGTGATTCAAATCAGGATGGGACAGCCCCTAGCAATCAGCCCCAGCATTTT
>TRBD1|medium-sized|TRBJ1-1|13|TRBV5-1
CASRGQGWPEAFF
TGCGCCAGCAGGGGACAGGGGTGGCCTGAAGCTTTCTTT
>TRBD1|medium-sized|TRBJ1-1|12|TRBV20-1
CSARQGLAEAFF
TGCAGTGCACGACAGGGGCTTGCTGAAGCTTTCTTT
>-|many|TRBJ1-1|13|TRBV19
CASRRRGDFEAFF
TGTGCCAGTAGACGACGGGGAGACTTTGAAGCTTTCTTT
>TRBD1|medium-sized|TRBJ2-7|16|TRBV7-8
CASSLVGGGSSYEQYF
TGTGCCAGCAGCTTAGTAGGGGGCGGAAGCTCCTACGAGCAGTACTTC
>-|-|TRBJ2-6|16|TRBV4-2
CASSPTGAARANVLTF
TGTGCCAGCAGCCCAACGGGAGCGGCTAGGGCAAACGTCCTGACTTTC
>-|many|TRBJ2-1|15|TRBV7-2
CASSLTEAYYNEQFF
TGTGCCAGCAGCTTGACCGAAGCCTACTACAATGAGCAGTTCTTC
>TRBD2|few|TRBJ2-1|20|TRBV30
CAWSAVGLAGGKSSYNEQFF
TGTGCCTGGAGTGCTGTTGGACTAGCGGGAGGGAAGAGCTCCTACAATGAGCAGTTCTTC
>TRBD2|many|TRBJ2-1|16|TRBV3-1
CASSLRLAGARDEQFF
TGTGCCAGCAGCCTCCGTCTAGCGGGAGCGAGGGATGAGCAGTTCTTC
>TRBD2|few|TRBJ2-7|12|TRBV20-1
CSARTGGREQYF
TGCAGTGCTAGAACGGGAGGGCGCGAGCAGTACTTC
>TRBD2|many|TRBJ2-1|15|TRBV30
CAWRQLAGGPNEQFF
TGTGCCTGGAGGCAACTAGCGGGAGGGCCCAATGAGCAGTTCTTC